This T cell receptor beta chain is drawn from a study of blood T cell repertoires in COVID-19. Measured with immunoSEQ multiplex PCR; TCRdb has only the in-frame clones, and not every one. The table lists roughly 230,000 clones, 82% of them singletons, with about 3.3% in the top ten. With 2 bases removed from V and 6 bases from J, the gap between germline ends came to 8 bases. The CDR3 is 13 residues long. The V gene's germline CDR1 is KGHSH and CDR2 LQKENI. The rearrangement joins TRBV18 to TRBJ1-5, with D possibly being TRBD1 (5 bases). This sequence originates from a woman aged 55 to 70 who had recovered from COVID-19. Material: PBMCs or T cells enriched from blood (not recorded which). The CDR3 loop is CASSPGQGQPQHF. CDR3 nucleotides: TGTGCCAGCTCACCAGGACAAGGTCAGCCCCAGCATTTT.